Below are 19 T cell receptor beta chains sequenced from a single sample in a study of T cell responses to AZD1222 COVID-19 vaccine. Using immunoSEQ multiplex PCR, the repertoire was profiled, and TCRdb retains in-frame clones only, with some absent. The sample has more than 95,000 clones, around nine tenths seen once; the top ten hold roughly 3.3%. Sequencing used peripheral blood, obtained 28 days after the second dose of the MenACWY control vaccine. These receptors all come from an adult who received the MenACWY meningococcal vaccine as a control.

The chain is built from TRBV28 and TRBJ1-5, with a weak D call TRBD1 (6 bases). The V and J ends lost 2 bases and 1 base respectively, with 15 bases between them. The CDR3 length is 17 residues. Germline loops: CDR1 MDHEN, CDR2 SYDVKM. The CDR3 protein is CASSLGTFRLSNQPQHF. The DNA of the CDR3 is TGTGCCAGCAGTTTAGGGACATTTAGGCTAAGCAATCAGCCCCAGCATTTT. Full variable domain (outside the CDR3, taken from reference TRBV28 and TRBJ1-5): DVKVTQSSRYLVKRTGEKVFLECVQDMDHENMFWYRQDPGLGLRLIYFSYDVKMKEKGDIPEGYSVSREKKERFSLILESASTNQTSMYLCASSLGTFRLSNQPQHFGDGTRLSIL.

This clone has just a few counts. The rearrangement uses TRBV27 and TRBJ2-7; D remains ambiguous. The CDR3 length is 13 residues. V dropped 2 bases and J dropped 2 bases, with 7 bases sitting between them. Germline loops: CDR1 MNHEY, CDR2 SMNVEV (reference sequence). The chain's CDR3 is CASSLLNPYEQYF. The CDR3 nucleotides read TGTGCCAGCAGTTTACTGAACCCCTACGAGCAGTACTTC.

The rearrangement joins TRBV7-9 to TRBJ1-5, with 9 nucleotides matching TRBD1. With V trimmed by 5 bases and J by 4 bases, 6 bases remained unmatched. CDR1 is SEHNR, CDR2 FQNEAQ, per germline (reference sequence). The CDR3 extends over 15 amino acids. The CDR3 coding sequence is TGTGCCAGCAGCCCGAAGGGACAGGGTAATCAGCCCCAGCATTTT. Its translation: CASSPKGQGNQPQHF.

V and J are TRBV5-1 and TRBJ1-2; D is possibly TRBD1 (6 bases). V lost 4 bases to trimming and J lost 7 bases, with 17 bases between them. CDR1 and CDR2 from the germline V gene are SGHRS and YFSETQ. The CDR3 runs to 14 residues. CDR3 DNA: TGCGCCAGCAGCCCAACGGGACAAGCGTCTGGCTACACCTTC. It translates to CASSPTGQASGYTF.

The chain couples TRBV29-1 to TRBJ2-3, with a tentative D call TRBD2 (6 bases). The CDR3 has 14 residues. Germline V gene data show CDR1 as SQVTM and CDR2 as ANQGSEA. The V end lost 3 bases, the J end lost 2 bases, and 12 bases lay between the germline ends. As DNA, the CDR3 is TGCAGCGTTGATGGGGGGATCTTCACAGATACGCAGTATTTT. Its translation: CSVDGGIFTDTQYF.

The chain uses TRBV7-8 and TRBJ2-1; TRBD2 agrees at 12 bases. CDR3 length equals 19 residues. Trimming at V came to 1 base and at J to 0 bases, leaving 7 bases not matched to a gene. The V gene's germline CDR1 is SGHVS and CDR2 FQNEAQ. CDR3 nucleotide sequence: TGTGCCAGCAGCTTAGTAGGCCTAGCGGGGGGGAGCTCCTACAATGAGCAGTTCTTC. Translation gives CASSLVGLAGGSSYNEQFF.

J is TRBJ2-7 and V is TRBV6-5; perhaps TRBD1 as D (6 bases). The CDR3 length is 15 residues. Germline CDR1 is MNHEY and CDR2 is SVGAGI. V was pared by 7 bases and J by 2 bases, with 18 bases between. CDR3 in amino acids: CASNPLWDNTYEQYF. The CDR3 DNA reads TGTGCCAGCAACCCACTTTGGGACAACACCTACGAGCAGTACTTC.

V is TRBV5-1 and J is TRBJ2-1, with D possibly being TRBD2 (7 bases). Germline CDR1 and CDR2: SGHRS and YFSETQ. Trimming shortened V by 0 bases and J by 6 bases, and 16 bases separated the two germline ends. This CDR3 is 16 amino acids long. CDR3 region: CASSLGGGGALNEQFF. The CDR3 DNA sequence: TGCGCCAGCAGCTTGGGAGGAGGGGGGGCCCTCAATGAGCAGTTCTTC.

V usage is TRBV5-1 and J usage is TRBJ1-1; 7 nucleotides align to TRBD1. The CDR3 is made up of 13 amino acids. Looked up from germline, CDR1 is SGHRS and CDR2 is YFSETQ. V gave up 4 bases and J gave up 4 bases; unmatched junction bases: 4. The CDR3 DNA follows: TGCGCCAGCAGCCCAGGGACAGTCACTGAAGCTTTCTTT. Protein: CASSPGTVTEAFF.

This chain uses TRBV7-2 with TRBJ2-7, with D maybe TRBD2 (6 bases). Trimming shortened V by 5 bases and J by 4 bases, and 18 bases separated the two germline ends. CDR3 length: 15 residues. In germline, CDR1 is SGHTA, CDR2 FQGNSA. CDR3 loop: CASSDRDRGRYEQYF. The CDR3 DNA sequence: TGTGCCAGCAGCGACCGGGACCGGGGGAGGTACGAGCAGTACTTC.

The chain couples TRBV19 to TRBJ2-5; tentatively, D is TRBD1 (6 bases). V gave up 5 bases and J gave up 0 bases, with 22 bases separating them. The CDR3 is 18 amino acids. Per germline, CDR1 LNHDA and CDR2 SQIVND (reference sequence). The chain's CDR3 is CASSFRDMDGLNQETQYF. The DNA for the CDR3 is TGTGCCAGTAGTTTCCGGGACATGGACGGTCTCAACCAAGAGACCCAGTACTTC.

This clone has more than one count but fewer than ten. The gene calls are TRBV9 and TRBJ1-5; D is undetermined. The germline gives CDR1 SGDLS, CDR2 YYNGEE. This CDR3 has 15 amino acids. Trimming took 0 bases from V and 3 from J, leaving 10 bases between them. CDR3 in DNA: TGTGCCAGCAGCGTAGGAGGCTGGGTCAATCAGCCCCAGCATTTT. Encoded protein: CASSVGGWVNQPQHF.

The rearrangement links TRBV19 to TRBJ1-2; 11 bases are shared with TRBD1. V gave up 3 bases and J gave up 8 bases; unmatched junction bases: 5. The CDR3 is 14 residues long. Germline assignment: CDR1 LNHDA and CDR2 SQIVND (reference sequence). CDR3 coding DNA: TGTGCCAGTAGTATCCGGACAGGGGGCGACGGCTACACCTTC. The encoded protein is CASSIRTGGDGYTF.

V gene TRBV5-5 combines with J gene TRBJ1-5; no definite D call. V shed 2 bases and J shed 4 bases, with 13 bases lying between them. The CDR3 has 15 amino acids. From germline, CDR1 is SGHKS and CDR2 YYEKEE (reference sequence). CDR3 loop: CASSFFDGENQPQHF. The DNA of the CDR3 is TGTGCCAGCAGCTTTTTCGACGGGGAGAATCAGCCCCAGCATTTT.

This clone appeared a few times. The genes are TRBV3-1 (or the pseudogene TRBV3-2) and TRBJ1-1, with 7 bases aligning to TRBD1. Germline V lookup: CDR1 LGHDT, CDR2 YNNKEL (reference sequence). V gave up 4 bases and J gave up 6 bases; unmatched junction bases: 8. The CDR3 totals 14 residues. The CDR3 nucleotides read TGTGCCAGCAGCCGCAAGACAGGGAGCCCTGAAGCTTTCTTT. It yields the protein CASSRKTGSPEAFF.

The V gene is TRBV30, the J gene TRBJ1-6, with 11 bases that match TRBD1. The CDR3 loop spans 18 amino acids. V shed 0 bases, J shed 2 bases, and the junction held 6 bases outside the gene matches. Germline CDR1 reads GTSNPN; CDR2 reads SVGIG (reference sequence). Here the CDR3 reads CAWSVPRGQGAYNSPLHF. CDR3 nucleotides: TGTGCCTGGAGTGTACCGAGGGGACAGGGGGCCTATAATTCACCCCTCCACTTT.

This chain links TRBV24-1 with TRBJ2-1, with D possibly called TRBD1 or TRBD2 (5 bases each). Trimming took off 4 bases at V and 0 bases at J, with 9 bases between the two ends. This CDR3 region has 15 residues. The V gene's germline CDR1 is KGHDR and CDR2 SFDVKD. DNA for the CDR3: TGTGCCACCAGTGAGCCAGGGAGCTCCTACAATGAGCAGTTCTTC. Its translation: CATSEPGSSYNEQFF.

This clone was observed once. The gene calls are TRBV24-1 and TRBJ2-1; TRBD2 matches at 9 bases. CDR3 size: 13 residues. Germline-derived CDR1 and CDR2 are KGHDR and SFDVKD. The J segment lost 10 bases and the V segment lost 9 bases, leaving 9 bases of the junction unmatched. The CDR3 coding sequence is TGTGCCACCGGGCGGGGGGGCATCAACGAGCAGTTCTTC. Translated, it gives CATGRGGINEQFF.

V usage is TRBV19 and J usage is TRBJ2-5; D may match TRBD1 or TRBD2 (5 bases each). Germline V lookup: CDR1 LNHDA, CDR2 SQIVND (reference sequence). The CDR3 length is 15 residues. Trimming took 5 bases from V and 0 from J, leaving 13 bases between them. The CDR3 DNA sequence: TGTGCCAGTAGTCCCCCGGGGCATTACCAAGAGACCCAGTACTTC. Encoded protein: CASSPPGHYQETQYF.